This TCR beta chain derives from a study of shared clonotypes between healthy human individuals (dated by TCRdb to about 2020). The study in broad terms: The cohort comprised a couple of women and a few men aged 18 to 49 years. To estimate repertoire size and how much clonotype sharing occurs between individuals, the study deeply sequenced the blood TCR repertoires of roughly 5 healthy adults. To increase sequencing depth and limit assay-specific biases, TCR repertoire library preparation and sequencing were carried out by different laboratories using diverse techniques. Leukapheresis yielded between about 0.8 and 8.9 billion PBMCs per donor. For each donor, three plates each were used for CD4 naive and CD4 memory, two plates were used for CD8 naive, and one plate was used for CD8 memory.

The donors were healthy, HIV-negative adults with no recently reported acute infections or vaccinations. Only Caucasian adults living in Nashville, Tennessee, USA were represented among the donors. Magnetic negative selection was used to enrich CD4+ T cells, after which naive cells were positively selected on CD45RA and the negative fraction became the memory subset. Blood was obtained by leukapheresis, after which PBMCs were separated by Ficoll-Histopaque density gradient centrifugation and cryopreserved in liquid nitrogen vapor phase. Analytical flow cytometry was used to check the purity and quantity of every magnetically sorted T cell population. Genomic DNA was isolated from every sorted fraction and measured by UV absorbance on a Nanodrop 2000c. The CDR3 contains 15 residues, cysteine and phenylalanine counted. Only CDR3 DNA remains: 45 bases, in frame from the first base. Using the deep immunoSEQ assay, multiplex PCR amplified TCR CDR3 regions from genomic DNA. Extracted genomic DNA from each cell subset was spread evenly across all wells of several immunoSEQ 96-well plates, with each plate serving as a replicate. Each replicate PCR for sorted subsets received roughly 0.2 ug genomic DNA, equal to some 32,000 T cell genomes. The purified libraries were quantified using a Qubit 3.0 fluorometer, sized with a Bioanalyzer 2100, and then quantified again using the KAPA Library Quantification kit. Every immunoSEQ 96-well plate was sequenced on a separate single-read 150-cycle Illumina NextSeq 550 flow cell. As for the authors' bioinformatics: Because the immunoSEQ output held only junctional sequences and lacked quality scores, the filtering could not match the filtering applied to full-length reads. To assign V/J genes and CDR3, sequences were annotated against IMGT germline references using PyIR, a Python wrapper for IgBLAST v1.9. Any read was removed if the V/J assignment was weak (E-value above 1e-6), the CDR3 was missing, or the read contained stop codons, out-of-frame junctions, or ambiguous translated residues. A V3J clonotype was defined by an identical inferred V gene, J gene, and CDR3 amino acid sequence. To compute the percentage overlap between repertoires, the number of shared unique clonotypes was divided by the size of the smaller repertoire. RTK rarefaction, the Chao1 estimator, and Recon v2.1 estimates of unobserved clonotypes were used to assess repertoire richness. For all TCRbeta clonotypes obtained by the gDNA method from a few donors, generation probabilities were computed with OLGA. Drawn from immuneACCESS, this table holds only the in-frame rearrangements with V and J called that TCRdb kept. Clones are partly lost; checked studies trace under half to an unresolved V gene and leave the rest unexplained. V, J and clone size were drawn from that table, and D and trimming were deduced from the DNA. This sample holds some 2,500,000 clones; roughly 90% were observed only once. The ten largest make up roughly 0.34% of the sample.

This clone appeared a single time. Its recognized antigen is unknown. Per-base qualities were not stored, and no clone one base away is much larger. Overall study results and their limits: About 5% of naive CD4, around 3.5% of naive CD8, about 2.4% of memory CD4, and about 0.4% of memory CD8 clonotypes were shared across several donors. Larger estimated clonotype richness was generally found for naive subsets than for memory subsets. Only blood was sampled, and tissue TCR repertoires likely differ from those in blood. Because the study included only a small number of donors, the genetic and exposure-history diversity represented was limited. Based on pairwise subsampling, the degree of clonotype sharing among donors was expected to be affected by sequencing depth. Clonotypes shared by all four sorted-subset donors showed higher generation probabilities than non-shared clonotypes. Incomplete sequencing was indicated by rarefaction of sorted-subset datasets, despite the large sequencing depth.

Input material: naive CD4+ T cells from PBMCs. The sample's cell subset or site, from its label and the paper: CD45RA+ positively selected. The origin of this receptor is a man younger than 35 in good health. Some clones in this sample may be carry-over from other donors' samples. The rearrangement combines TRBV21-1 with TRBJ1-2; no check of the table's D call, TRBD1, against the DNA was made. TRBV21-1 is deemed a pseudogene. CDR3 loop: CASSPGQGRDYGYTF. In nucleotide form, the sequence is TGTGCCAGCAGCCCCGGACAGGGGCGGGACTATGGCTACACCTTC.